The 12 T cell receptor beta chains below were found in one sample sequenced in a study of T cell repertoires in cytomegalovirus infection. Their antigen targets remain unknown. TCRdb re-called the reads with MiXCR, one entry per CDR3 protein. Of around 78,000 distinct CDR3 sequences listed, about 24% are singletons. Sample: CD8+ T cells from cultured PBMCs, taken from culture after CMV antigen stimulation. These TCRs come from a human donor in good health (CMV status not recorded). Some clones in this sample may be carry-over from other donors' samples.

The chain combines TRBV4-3 with TRBJ1-1, with 10 bases fitting TRBD1. CDR1 LGHNA and CDR2 YSLEER come from the germline V gene. The CDR3 consists of 16 residues. J lost 0 bases, V lost 4 bases, and 5 bases had no gene match. This chain's CDR3 is CASSPGTGVMNTEAFF. The CDR3, as DNA: TGCGCCAGCAGCCCCGGGACAGGGGTGATGAACACTGAAGCTTTCTTT.

The CDR3 reads CAWSVWGSTEAFF. The CDR3 coding sequence is TGTGCCTGGAGTGTATGGGGGTCCACTGAAGCTTTCTTT. The chain carries TRBV30 and TRBJ1-1; tentative D call: TRBD1 (5 bases). The CDR3 contains 13 residues. Germline V CDR1 and CDR2: GTSNPN, SVGIG (reference sequence). Trimming removed 0 bases at V and 4 bases at J, with 9 bases between. The whole variable domain, filled in from reference TRBV30 and TRBJ1-1, reads SQTIHQWPATLVQPVGSPLSLECTVEGTSNPNLYWYRQAAGRGLQLLFYSVGIGQISSEVPQNLSASRPQDRQFILSSKKLLLSDSGFYLCAWSVWGSTEAFFGQGTRLTVV.

This clonotype was recorded at least ten times. The rearrangement uses TRBV7-2 and TRBJ2-1, with D perhaps matching TRBD2 (6 bases). Germline CDR1 and CDR2: SGHTA and FQGNSA. V was shortened by 1 base and J by 9 bases, with 10 bases between the two germline ends. This CDR3 has 13 residues. CDR3 loop: CASSLGGTGEQFF. Written as DNA, the CDR3 is TGTGCCAGCAGCTTAGGTGGGACTGGTGAGCAGTTCTTC. Looking up the rest from reference TRBV7-2 and TRBJ2-1 gives the full variable domain: GAGVSQSPSNKVTEKGKDVELRCDPISGHTALYWYRQSLGQGLEFLIYFQGNSAPDKSGLPSDRFSAERTGGSVSTLTIQRTQQEDSAVYLCASSLGGTGEQFFGPGTRLTVL.

This clonotype has just a few counts. The chain carries TRBV6-5 and TRBJ1-5, with D uncertain. The CDR3 has 17 amino acids. Trimming removed 0 bases from V and 6 bases from J, with 18 bases in between. From germline, CDR1 is MNHEY and CDR2 SVGAGI. CDR3 in amino acids: CASSYSKPHFQSQPQHF. The CDR3 bases are TGTGCCAGCAGTTACTCGAAGCCACATTTTCAGAGTCAGCCCCAGCATTTT.

The rearrangement joins TRBV5-1 to TRBJ2-1; 9 bases are a match to TRBD1. The CDR3 consists of 15 residues. Germline trimming cut 3 bases from V and 6 bases from J; bases unmatched to any gene: 7. Germline CDR1 SGHRS, CDR2 YFSETQ. DNA for the CDR3: TGCGCCAGCAGCTCCGGGACAGGGCTGGGCAATGAGCAGTTCTTC. It translates to CASSSGTGLGNEQFF.

The chain carries TRBV7-4 and TRBJ2-7; D might be TRBD1 or TRBD2, each matching 5 bases. The germline V gene encodes CDR1 SGHVT and CDR2 SQSDAQ. The CDR3 length is 13 residues. V lost 6 bases and J 4 bases, leaving 13 bases between the germline ends. The CDR3 is CASRSGTDYEQYF. Written as DNA, the CDR3 is TGTGCCAGCAGAAGTGGGACCGATTACGAGCAGTACTTC.

This sequence joins TRBV15 and TRBJ2-7, with no clear D. CDR3 size: 13 residues. V shed 0 bases and J shed 7 bases, with 10 bases lying between them. CDR1 and CDR2 from the germline V gene are LNHNV and YYDKDF (reference sequence). The CDR3 reads CATSRDALREQYF. The DNA of the CDR3 is TGTGCCACCAGCAGAGATGCCCTGAGAGAGCAGTACTTC.

The gene calls are TRBV27 and TRBJ2-1, with D possibly matching TRBD2 (6 bases). The CDR3 is 15 amino acids. Trimming left V 6 bases short and J 7 bases short, with 19 bases between. Germline V gene data show CDR1 as MNHEY and CDR2 as SMNVEV (reference sequence). CDR3 region: CASSTNGGEFNEQFF. For the CDR3, the DNA is TGTGCCAGCAGCACGAACGGGGGAGAATTTAATGAGCAGTTCTTC.

This clonotype occurred many times. This sequence joins TRBV7-9 and TRBJ2-1, with 7 positions matching TRBD2. The germline V gene encodes CDR1 SEHNR and CDR2 FQNEAQ (reference sequence). Trimming at V came to 5 bases and at J to 0 bases, leaving 7 bases not matched to a gene. The CDR3 covers 16 residues. CDR3 sequence (DNA): TGTGCCAGCAGCGGATTGCGGGGGAGCTCCTACAATGAGCAGTTCTTC. Its protein product is CASSGLRGSSYNEQFF.

This clonotype was seen only a few times. V and J are TRBV20-1 and TRBJ2-2, with 15 bases identical to TRBD2. From germline, CDR1 is DFQATT and CDR2 SNEGSKA (reference sequence). V was pared by 7 bases and J by 3 bases, with 9 bases of the junction left unmatched. The CDR3 contains 17 residues. The CDR3 loop is CSVQGLAGGSDTGELFF. In DNA form, the CDR3 reads TGCAGTGTCCAGGGACTAGCGGGAGGATCAGACACCGGGGAGCTGTTTTTT.

This clonotype was observed many times. This rearrangement joins TRBV7-9 to TRBJ2-2; D is perhaps TRBD2 (6 bases). The CDR3 runs to 16 residues. Trimming removed 7 bases from V and 0 bases from J, with 15 bases in between. The germline CDR1 and CDR2 sequences are SEHNR and FQNEAQ (reference sequence). Here the CDR3 reads CASTSKEGPNTGELFF. Here the CDR3 DNA reads TGTGCCAGCACCTCAAAGGAGGGGCCGAACACCGGGGAGCTGTTTTTT.

This clonotype was seen a few times. V gene TRBV6-4 combines with J gene TRBJ1-1; perhaps TRBD1 as D (5 bases). V was pared by 3 bases and J by 1 base, with 9 bases between. Germline CDR1 is MRHNA and CDR2 is SNTAGT. This CDR3 contains 14 residues. The CDR3 reads CASSDGGANTEAFF. CDR3 DNA sequence: TGTGCCAGCAGTGATGGAGGGGCGAACACTGAAGCTTTCTTT.